Here is one TCR beta chain with its context. This CDR3 comprises 21 residues. The germline gives CDR1 LNHNV, CDR2 YYDKDF (reference sequence). Trimming cost V 0 bases and J 0 bases; bases outside gene matches: 13. The assay was immunoSEQ multiplex PCR, and TCRdb's table has in-frame clones only and misses some. Found here are more than 200,000 clones, roughly 87% of them singletons; the top ten hold about 6%. The record originates from a study of blood T cell repertoires in COVID-19. This clonotype was sampled from a woman in her 30s with acute COVID-19. V gene TRBV15 combines with J gene TRBJ2-4; 11 bases align to TRBD1. The sequenced material came from PBMCs or T cells enriched from blood (not recorded which). The CDR3 nucleotides read TGTGCCACCAGCAGAGATATCAGGACAGGGGGCTCTGTCCTAGCCAAAAACATTCAGTACTTC. Protein product: CATSRDIRTGGSVLAKNIQYF.